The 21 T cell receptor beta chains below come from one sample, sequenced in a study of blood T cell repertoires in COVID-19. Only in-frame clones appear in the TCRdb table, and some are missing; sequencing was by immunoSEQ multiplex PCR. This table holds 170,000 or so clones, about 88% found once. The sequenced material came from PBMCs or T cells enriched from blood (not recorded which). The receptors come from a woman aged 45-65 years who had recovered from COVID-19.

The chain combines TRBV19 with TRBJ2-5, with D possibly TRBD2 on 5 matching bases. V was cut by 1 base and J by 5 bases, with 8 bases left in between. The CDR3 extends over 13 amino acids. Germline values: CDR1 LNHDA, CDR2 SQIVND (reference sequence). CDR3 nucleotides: TGTGCCAGTAGTATAGGAGGGTTTGAGACCCAGTACTTC. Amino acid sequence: CASSIGGFETQYF.

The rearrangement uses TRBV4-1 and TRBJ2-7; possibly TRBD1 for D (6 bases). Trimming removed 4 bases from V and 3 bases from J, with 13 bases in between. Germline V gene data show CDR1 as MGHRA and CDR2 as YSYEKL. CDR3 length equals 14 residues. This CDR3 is CASSRRTEVYEQYF. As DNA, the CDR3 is TGCGCCAGCAGCCGTAGGACAGAAGTCTACGAGCAGTACTTC.

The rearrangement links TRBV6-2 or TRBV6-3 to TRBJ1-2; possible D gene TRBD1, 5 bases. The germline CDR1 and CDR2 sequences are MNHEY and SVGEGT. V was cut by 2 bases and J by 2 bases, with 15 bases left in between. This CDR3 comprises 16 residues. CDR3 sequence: CASSYGAGTKNYGYTF. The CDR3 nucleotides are TGTGCCAGCAGTTACGGGGCAGGGACTAAGAACTATGGCTACACCTTC.

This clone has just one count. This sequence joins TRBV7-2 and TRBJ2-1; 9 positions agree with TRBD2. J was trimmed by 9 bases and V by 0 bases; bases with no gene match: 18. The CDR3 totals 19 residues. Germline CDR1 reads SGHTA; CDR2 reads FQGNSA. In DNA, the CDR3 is TGTGCCAGCAGCTTAGCCCCGACACTAGCGGGTGGGTTTGGGGGTGAGCAGTTCTTC. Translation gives CASSLAPTLAGGFGGEQFF. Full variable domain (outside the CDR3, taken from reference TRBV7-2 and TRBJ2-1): GAGVSQSPSNKVTEKGKDVELRCDPISGHTALYWYRQSLGQGLEFLIYFQGNSAPDKSGLPSDRFSAERTGGSVSTLTIQRTQQEDSAVYLCASSLAPTLAGGFGGEQFFGPGTRLTVL.

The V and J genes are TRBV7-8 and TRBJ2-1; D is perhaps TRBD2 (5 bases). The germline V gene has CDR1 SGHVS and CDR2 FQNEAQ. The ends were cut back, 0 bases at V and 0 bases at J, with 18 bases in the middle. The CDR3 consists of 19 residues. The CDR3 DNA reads TGTGCCAGCAGCTTAGCGTCTGGCCCCCCGGGAAGCTCCTACAATGAGCAGTTCTTC. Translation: CASSLASGPPGSSYNEQFF.

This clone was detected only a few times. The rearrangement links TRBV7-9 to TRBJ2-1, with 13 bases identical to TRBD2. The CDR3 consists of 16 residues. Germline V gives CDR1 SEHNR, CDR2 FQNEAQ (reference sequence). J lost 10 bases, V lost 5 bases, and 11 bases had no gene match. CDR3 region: CASSQGLAGTMGEQFF. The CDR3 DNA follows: TGTGCCAGCAGCCAGGGACTAGCGGGAACAATGGGGGAGCAGTTCTTC. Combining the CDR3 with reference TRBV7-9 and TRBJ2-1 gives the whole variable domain DTGVSQNPRHKITKRGQNVTFRCDPISEHNRLYWYRQTLGQGPEFLTYFQNEAQLEKSRLLSDRFSAERPKGSFSTLEIQRTEQGDSAMYLCASSQGLAGTMGEQFFGPGTRLTVL.

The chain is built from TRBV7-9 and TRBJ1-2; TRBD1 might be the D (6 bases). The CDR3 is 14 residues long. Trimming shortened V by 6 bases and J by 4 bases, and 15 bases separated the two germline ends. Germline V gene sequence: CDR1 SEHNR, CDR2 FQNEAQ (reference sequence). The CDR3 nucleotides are TGTGCCAGCAGTCTTGGACAGCCGCCCTATGGCTACACCTTC. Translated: CASSLGQPPYGYTF.

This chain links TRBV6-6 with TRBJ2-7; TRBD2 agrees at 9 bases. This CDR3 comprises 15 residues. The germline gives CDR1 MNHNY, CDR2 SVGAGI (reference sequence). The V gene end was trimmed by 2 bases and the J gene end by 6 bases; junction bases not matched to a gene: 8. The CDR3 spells CASSYDGGRAVEQYF. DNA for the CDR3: TGTGCCAGCAGTTACGATGGCGGGAGGGCCGTCGAGCAGTACTTC.

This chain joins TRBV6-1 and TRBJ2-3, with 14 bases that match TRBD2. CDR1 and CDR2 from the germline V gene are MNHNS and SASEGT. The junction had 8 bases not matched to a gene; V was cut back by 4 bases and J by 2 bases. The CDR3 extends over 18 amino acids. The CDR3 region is CASSGALGLAGDTDTQYF. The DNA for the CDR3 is TGTGCCAGCAGTGGGGCGTTGGGACTAGCGGGAGACACAGATACGCAGTATTTT.

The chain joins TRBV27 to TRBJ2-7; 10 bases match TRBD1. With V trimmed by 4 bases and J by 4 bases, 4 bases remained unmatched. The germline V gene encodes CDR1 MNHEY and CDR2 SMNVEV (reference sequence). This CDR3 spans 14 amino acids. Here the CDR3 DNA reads TGTGCCAGCAGTTACAGGACAGGGGGATACGAGCAGTACTTC. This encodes CASSYRTGGYEQYF.

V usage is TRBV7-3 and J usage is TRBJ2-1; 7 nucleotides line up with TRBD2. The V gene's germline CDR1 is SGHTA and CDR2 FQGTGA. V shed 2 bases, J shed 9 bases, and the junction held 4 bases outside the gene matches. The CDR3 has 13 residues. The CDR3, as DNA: TGTGCCAGCAGCTTAGGACTAGTGGGTGAGCAGTTCTTC. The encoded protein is CASSLGLVGEQFF.

As DNA, the CDR3 is TGTGCCAGCAGGAGAACGGGACTAGGGCTCGTTGAGCAGTTCTTC. Amino acids: CASRRTGLGLVEQFF. The chain links TRBV11-2 to TRBJ2-1; 8 nucleotides agree with TRBD2. The germline gives CDR1 SGHAT, CDR2 FQNNGV. The CDR3 length is 15 residues. The V and J ends lost 6 bases and 9 bases, in that order; junction bases with no gene match: 13.

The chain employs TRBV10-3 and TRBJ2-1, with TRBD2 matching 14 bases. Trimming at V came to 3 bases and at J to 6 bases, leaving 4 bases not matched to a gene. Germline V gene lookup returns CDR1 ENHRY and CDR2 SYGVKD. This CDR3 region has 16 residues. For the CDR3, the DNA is TGTGCCATCAGTGAAATGACTAGCGGGAGGGCCAATGAGCAGTTCTTC. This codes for CAISEMTSGRANEQFF.

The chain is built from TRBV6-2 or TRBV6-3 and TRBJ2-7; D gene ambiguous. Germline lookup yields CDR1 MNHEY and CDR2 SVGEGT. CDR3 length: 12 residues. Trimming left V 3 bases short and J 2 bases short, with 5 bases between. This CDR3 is CASSYPTYEQYF. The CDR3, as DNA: TGTGCCAGCAGTTATCCCACCTACGAGCAGTACTTC.

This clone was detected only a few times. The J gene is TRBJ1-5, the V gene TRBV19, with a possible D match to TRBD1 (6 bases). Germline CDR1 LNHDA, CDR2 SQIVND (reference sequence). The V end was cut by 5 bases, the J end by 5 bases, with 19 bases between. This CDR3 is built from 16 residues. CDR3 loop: CASSEGQARSDQPQHF. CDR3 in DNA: TGTGCCAGTAGTGAGGGACAAGCGAGGAGCGATCAGCCCCAGCATTTT.

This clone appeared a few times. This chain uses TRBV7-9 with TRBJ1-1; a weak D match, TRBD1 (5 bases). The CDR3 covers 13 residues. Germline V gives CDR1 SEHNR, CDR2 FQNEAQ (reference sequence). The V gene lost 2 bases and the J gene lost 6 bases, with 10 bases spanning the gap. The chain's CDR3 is CASSLQGYAEAFF. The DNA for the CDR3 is TGTGCCAGCAGCTTACAGGGATACGCTGAAGCTTTCTTT.

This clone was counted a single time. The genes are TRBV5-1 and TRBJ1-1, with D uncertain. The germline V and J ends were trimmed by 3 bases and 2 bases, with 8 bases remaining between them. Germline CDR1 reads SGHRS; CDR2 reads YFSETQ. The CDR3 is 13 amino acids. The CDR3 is CASSSPENTEAFF. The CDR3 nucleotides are TGCGCCAGCAGCTCCCCAGAAAACACTGAAGCTTTCTTT.

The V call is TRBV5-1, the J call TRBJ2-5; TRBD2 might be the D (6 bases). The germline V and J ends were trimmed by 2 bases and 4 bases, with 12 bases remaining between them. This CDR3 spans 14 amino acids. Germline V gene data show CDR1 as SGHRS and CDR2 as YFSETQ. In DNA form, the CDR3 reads TGCGCCAGCAGCTTATTCGGTAGCGGAGAGACCCAGTACTTC. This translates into CASSLFGSGETQYF.

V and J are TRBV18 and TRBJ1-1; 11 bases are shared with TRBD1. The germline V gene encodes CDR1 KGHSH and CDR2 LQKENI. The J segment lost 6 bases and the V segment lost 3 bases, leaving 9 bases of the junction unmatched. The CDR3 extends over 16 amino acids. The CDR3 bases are TGTGCCAGCTCACCTGGACAGGGGGCCCTAATCCCTGAAGCTTTCTTT. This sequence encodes CASSPGQGALIPEAFF.

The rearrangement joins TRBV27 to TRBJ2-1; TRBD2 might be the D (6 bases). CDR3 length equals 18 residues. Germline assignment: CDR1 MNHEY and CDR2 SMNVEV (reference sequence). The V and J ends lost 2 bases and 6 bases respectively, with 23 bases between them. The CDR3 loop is CASSLNSPGTSRGNEQFF. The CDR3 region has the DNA TGTGCCAGCAGTTTAAACTCTCCCGGGACGTCGCGGGGCAATGAGCAGTTCTTC.

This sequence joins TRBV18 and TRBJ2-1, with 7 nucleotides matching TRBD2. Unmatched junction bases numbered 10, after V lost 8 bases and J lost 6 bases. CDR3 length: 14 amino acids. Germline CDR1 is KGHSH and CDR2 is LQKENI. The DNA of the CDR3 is TGTGCCAGCCGCAGCGGGGAATCTCGCAATGAGCAGTTCTTC. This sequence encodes CASRSGESRNEQFF.